What follows are 8 T cell receptor beta chains derived from one specimen sequenced in a study of radiotherapy plus CTLA-4 blockade in lung cancer (dated 2018 in TCRdb). Receptors were amplified or captured by the immunoSEQ multiplex PCR assay. What TCRdb holds here is the immuneACCESS table cut down to in-frame rearrangements. Part of the clones is not present; checked against another copy, under half of the missing clones reflect an unresolved V gene, and the others are unexplained. The sample contains approximately 80,000 clones, nearly 75% of them found a single time. In total, the top ten clones hold roughly a tenth of the sample. The material was peripheral blood, obtained from a patient treated with radiotherapy plus ipilimumab. The receptor source for this set is a human donor with non-small cell lung cancer whose response to radiotherapy plus ipilimumab could not be evaluated.

This clone was counted between two and nine times. This sequence joins TRBV10-3 and TRBJ2-3, with D possibly TRBD1 on 5 matching bases. The CDR3 is 14 residues long. Germline assignment: CDR1 ENHRY and CDR2 SYGVKD. Trimming shortened V by 2 bases and J by 4 bases, and 10 bases separated the two germline ends. In nucleotides, the CDR3 is TGTGCCATCAGTGAGAGCAGGGTGGCAGATACGCAGTATTTT. As protein: CAISESRVADTQYF.

CDR3 residues: CASSFSRTPVPHEQFF. For the CDR3, the DNA is TGCGCCAGCAGCTTTTCCCGGACACCGGTACCTCATGAGCAGTTCTTC. This sequence joins TRBV5-1 and TRBJ2-1; tentatively, D is TRBD1 (5 bases). The germline V gene has CDR1 SGHRS and CDR2 YFSETQ. V lost 2 bases and J lost 8, with 20 bases in between. The CDR3 spans 16 residues.

This rearrangement joins TRBV19 to TRBJ1-2, with 8 bases fitting TRBD1. V shed 4 bases, J shed 6 bases, and the junction held 4 bases outside the gene matches. The CDR3 is made up of 13 amino acids. CDR1 and CDR2 (germline): LNHDA, SQIVND (reference sequence). CDR3 protein: CASSRATGDGYTF. The CDR3 DNA reads TGTGCCAGTAGTAGGGCGACAGGGGATGGCTACACCTTC.

The gene calls are TRBV19 and TRBJ2-5; possibly TRBD1 for D (6 bases). Trimming shortened V by 3 bases and J by 5 bases, and 19 bases separated the two germline ends. Germline V gives CDR1 LNHDA, CDR2 SQIVND (reference sequence). The CDR3 is 16 residues long. The CDR3 sequence is CASSMGRGGVEETQYF. DNA for the CDR3: TGTGCCAGTAGTATGGGCAGGGGTGGTGTCGAGGAGACCCAGTACTTC.

V is TRBV4-1 and J is TRBJ2-4, with D possibly matching TRBD1 (5 bases). V was cut by 0 bases and J by 0 bases, with 18 bases left in between. The germline CDR1 and CDR2 sequences are MGHRA and YSYEKL. CDR3 length: 19 residues. The chain's CDR3 is CASSQDGGVGALAKNIQYF. DNA for the CDR3: TGCGCCAGCAGCCAAGATGGCGGTGTAGGGGCTCTAGCCAAAAACATTCAGTACTTC.

V is TRBV28 and J is TRBJ2-7; D is perhaps TRBD1 (6 bases). Germline values: CDR1 MDHEN, CDR2 SYDVKM. The CDR3 loop spans 14 amino acids. V lost 8 bases and J 0 bases, leaving 14 bases between the germline ends. CDR3 in amino acids: CASVPGGSSYEQYF. CDR3 coding DNA: TGTGCCAGCGTACCTGGGGGCAGCTCCTACGAGCAGTACTTC.

V and J are TRBV2 and TRBJ2-5; TRBD2 agrees at 8 bases. The CDR3 has 15 amino acids. The V gene end was trimmed by 3 bases and the J gene end by 2 bases; junction bases not matched to a gene: 5. Germline V gene lookup returns CDR1 SNHLY and CDR2 FYNNEI. CDR3 amino acids: CASSDGGGRQETQYF. The CDR3 DNA sequence: TGTGCCAGCAGTGACGGGGGGGGACGTCAAGAGACCCAGTACTTC.

This clone was found once. The chain joins TRBV7-9 to TRBJ2-7; D is possibly TRBD1 (6 bases). Deletions cut 8 bases from V and 4 bases from J, with 9 bases between. Germline CDR1 is SEHNR and CDR2 is FQNEAQ (reference sequence). This CDR3 spans 11 amino acids. The CDR3 DNA follows: TGTGCCAGCGAGGGGGTTTACGAGCAGTACTTC. It translates to CASEGVYEQYF.